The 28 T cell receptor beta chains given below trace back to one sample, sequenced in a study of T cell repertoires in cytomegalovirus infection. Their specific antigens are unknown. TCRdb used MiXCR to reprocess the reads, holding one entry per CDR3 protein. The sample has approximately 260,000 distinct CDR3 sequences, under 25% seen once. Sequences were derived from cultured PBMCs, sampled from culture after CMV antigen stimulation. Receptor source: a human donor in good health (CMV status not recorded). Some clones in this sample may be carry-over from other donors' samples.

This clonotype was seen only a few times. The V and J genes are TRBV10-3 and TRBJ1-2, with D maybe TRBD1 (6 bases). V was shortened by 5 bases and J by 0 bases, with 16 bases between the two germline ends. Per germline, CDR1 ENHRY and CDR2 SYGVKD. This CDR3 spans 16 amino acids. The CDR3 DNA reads TGTGCCATCAGTTTCGACAGGCGCAATCCTAACTATGGCTACACCTTC. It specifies CAISFDRRNPNYGYTF.

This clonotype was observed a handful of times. CDR3 amino acids: CASAAGVAGELFF. CDR3 nucleotide sequence: TGTGCCAGCGCAGCGGGAGTGGCCGGGGAGCTGTTTTTT. The gene calls are TRBV19 and TRBJ2-2, with 8 nucleotides matching TRBD2. The CDR3 runs to 13 residues. Germline trimming cut 9 bases from V and 6 bases from J; bases unmatched to any gene: 6. Germline CDR1 is LNHDA and CDR2 is SQIVND (reference sequence). The full variable domain, with the rest looked up from reference TRBV19 and TRBJ2-2, is DGGITQSPKYLFRKEGQNVTLSCEQNLNHDAMYWYRQDPGQGLRLIYYSQIVNDFQKGDIAEGYSVSREKKESFPLTVTSAQKNPTAFYLCASAAGVAGELFFGEGSRLTVL.

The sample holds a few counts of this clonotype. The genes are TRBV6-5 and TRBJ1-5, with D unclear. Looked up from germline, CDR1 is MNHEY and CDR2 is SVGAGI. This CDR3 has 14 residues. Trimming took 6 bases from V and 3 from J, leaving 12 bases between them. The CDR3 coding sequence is TGTGCCAGCAGACTAGGACGGATCAATCAGCCCCAGCATTTT. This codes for CASRLGRINQPQHF.

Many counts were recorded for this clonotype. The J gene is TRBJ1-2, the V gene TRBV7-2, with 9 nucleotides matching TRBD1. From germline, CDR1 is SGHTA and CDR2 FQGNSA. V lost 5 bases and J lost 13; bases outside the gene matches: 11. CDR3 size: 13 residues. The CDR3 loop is CASSPGQGSISTF. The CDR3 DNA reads TGTGCCAGCAGCCCGGGACAGGGCTCCATAAGCACCTTC.

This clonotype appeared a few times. DNA of the CDR3: TGTGCCAGCAGTTACGAAGCGGGATCCTCCTACGAGCAGTACGTC. Translating gives CASSYEAGSSYEQYV. V and J are TRBV6-2 or TRBV6-3 and TRBJ2-7; 7 bases agree with TRBD2. The germline V gene encodes CDR1 MNHEY and CDR2 SVGEGT. The CDR3 covers 15 residues. The V segment lost 2 bases and the J segment 0 bases; nucleotides outside the gene matches: 4.

DNA of the CDR3: TGTGCCGCACAGCGGGACTCCTACAATGAGCAGTTCTTC. Its translation: CAAQRDSYNEQFF. V is TRBV6-2 or TRBV6-3 and J is TRBJ2-1; 7 positions agree with TRBD2. The germline CDR1 and CDR2 sequences are MNHEY and SVGEGT. Trimming at V came to 11 bases and at J to 0 bases, leaving 4 bases not matched to a gene. There are 13 residues in the CDR3.

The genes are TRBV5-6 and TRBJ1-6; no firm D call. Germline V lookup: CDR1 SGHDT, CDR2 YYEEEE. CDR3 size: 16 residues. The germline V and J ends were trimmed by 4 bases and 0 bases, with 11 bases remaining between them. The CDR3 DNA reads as TGTGCCAGCAGCCCAGTCGGGAGCTCCTATAATTCACCCCTCCACTTT. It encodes CASSPVGSSYNSPLHF.

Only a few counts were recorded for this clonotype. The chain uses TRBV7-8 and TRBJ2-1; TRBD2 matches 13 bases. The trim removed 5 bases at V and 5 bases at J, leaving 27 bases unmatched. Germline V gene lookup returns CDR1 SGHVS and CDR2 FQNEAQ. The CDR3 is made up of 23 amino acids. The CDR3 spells CASSTIRTGTSGTRKWLDNEQFF. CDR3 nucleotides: TGTGCCAGCAGCACTATAAGGACCGGGACTAGCGGGACACGCAAGTGGTTGGACAATGAGCAGTTCTTC.

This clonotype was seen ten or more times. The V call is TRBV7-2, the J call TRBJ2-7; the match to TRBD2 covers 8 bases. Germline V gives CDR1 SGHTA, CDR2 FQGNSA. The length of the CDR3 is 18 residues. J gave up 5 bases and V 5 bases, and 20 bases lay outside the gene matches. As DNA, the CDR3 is TGTGCCAGCAGCGCATCTTCCCCACTTTCCAGCGGGAGTCACGAGCAGTACGTC. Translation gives CASSASSPLSSGSHEQYV.

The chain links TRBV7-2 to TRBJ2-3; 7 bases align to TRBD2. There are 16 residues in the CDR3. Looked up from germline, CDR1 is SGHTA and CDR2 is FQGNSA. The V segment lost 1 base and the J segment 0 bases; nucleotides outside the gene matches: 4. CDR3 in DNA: TGTGCCAGCAGCTTAGTTCCGGGGGGTAGCACAGATACGCAGTATTTT. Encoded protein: CASSLVPGGSTDTQYF. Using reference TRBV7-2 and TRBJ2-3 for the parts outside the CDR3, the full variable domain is GAGVSQSPSNKVTEKGKDVELRCDPISGHTALYWYRQSLGQGLEFLIYFQGNSAPDKSGLPSDRFSAERTGGSVSTLTIQRTQQEDSAVYLCASSLVPGGSTDTQYFGPGTRLTVL.

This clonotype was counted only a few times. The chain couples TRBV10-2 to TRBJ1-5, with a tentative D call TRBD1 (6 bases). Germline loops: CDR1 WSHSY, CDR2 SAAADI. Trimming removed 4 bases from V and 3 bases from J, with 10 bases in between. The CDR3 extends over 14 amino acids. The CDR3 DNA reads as TGCGCCAGCAGTGTGACAGGAGTCAATCAGCCCCAGCATTTT. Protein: CASSVTGVNQPQHF.

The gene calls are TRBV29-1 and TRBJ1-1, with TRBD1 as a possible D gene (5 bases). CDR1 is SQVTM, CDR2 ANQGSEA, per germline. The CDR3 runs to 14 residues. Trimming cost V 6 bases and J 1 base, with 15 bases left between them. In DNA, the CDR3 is TGCAGCGTGGGGAAGGGTACAGGGAACACTGAAGCTTTCTTT. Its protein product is CSVGKGTGNTEAFF.

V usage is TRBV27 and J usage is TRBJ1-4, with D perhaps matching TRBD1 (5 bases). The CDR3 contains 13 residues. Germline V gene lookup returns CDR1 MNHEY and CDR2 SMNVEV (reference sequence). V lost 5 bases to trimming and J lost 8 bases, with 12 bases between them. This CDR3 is CASSAGGREKLFF. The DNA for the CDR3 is TGTGCCAGCAGTGCGGGGGGGAGGGAAAAACTGTTTTTT.

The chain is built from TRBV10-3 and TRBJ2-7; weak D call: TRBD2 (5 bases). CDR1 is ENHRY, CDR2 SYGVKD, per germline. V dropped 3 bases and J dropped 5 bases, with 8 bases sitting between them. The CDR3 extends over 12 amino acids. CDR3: CAISEEGDEQYF. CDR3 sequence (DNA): TGTGCCATCAGTGAAGAGGGTGACGAGCAGTACTTC.

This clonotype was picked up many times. This CDR3 is CASSFRDGYGYTF. The CDR3 DNA sequence: TGTGCCAGCAGCTTCCGGGACGGCTATGGCTACACCTTC. The chain carries TRBV7-2 and TRBJ1-2; perhaps TRBD1 as D (5 bases). This CDR3 comprises 13 residues. Germline V CDR1 and CDR2: SGHTA, FQGNSA. Deletions cut 3 bases from V and 4 bases from J, with 9 bases between. Full variable domain (missing parts from reference TRBV7-2 and TRBJ1-2): GAGVSQSPSNKVTEKGKDVELRCDPISGHTALYWYRQSLGQGLEFLIYFQGNSAPDKSGLPSDRFSAERTGGSVSTLTIQRTQQEDSAVYLCASSFRDGYGYTFGSGTRLTVV.

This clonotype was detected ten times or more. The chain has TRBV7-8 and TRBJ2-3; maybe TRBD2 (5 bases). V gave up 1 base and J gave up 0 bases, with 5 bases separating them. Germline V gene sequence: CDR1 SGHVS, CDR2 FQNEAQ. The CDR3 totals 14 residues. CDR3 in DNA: TGTGCCAGCAGCTTAGGGACTAGCACAGATACGCAGTATTTT. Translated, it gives CASSLGTSTDTQYF.

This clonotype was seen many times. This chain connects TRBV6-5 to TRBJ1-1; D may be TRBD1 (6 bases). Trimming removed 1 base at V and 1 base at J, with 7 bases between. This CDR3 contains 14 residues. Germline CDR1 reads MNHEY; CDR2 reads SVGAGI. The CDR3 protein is CASSYLDRNTEAFF. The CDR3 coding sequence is TGTGCCAGCAGTTACTTGGACAGGAACACTGAAGCTTTCTTT.

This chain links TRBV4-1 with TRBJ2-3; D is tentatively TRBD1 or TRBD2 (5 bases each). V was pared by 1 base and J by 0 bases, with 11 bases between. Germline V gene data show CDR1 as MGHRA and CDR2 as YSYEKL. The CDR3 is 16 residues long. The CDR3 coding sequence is TGCGCCAGCAGCCAAGCGAGGGGAACTAGCACAGATACGCAGTATTTT. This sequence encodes CASSQARGTSTDTQYF.

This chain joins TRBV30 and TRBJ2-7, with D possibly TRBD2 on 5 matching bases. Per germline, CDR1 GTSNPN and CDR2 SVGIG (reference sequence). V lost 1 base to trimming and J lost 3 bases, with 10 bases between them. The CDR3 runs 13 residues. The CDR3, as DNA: TGTGCCTGGAGTGGGACTCCGAACTACGAGCAGTACGTC. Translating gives CAWSGTPNYEQYV.

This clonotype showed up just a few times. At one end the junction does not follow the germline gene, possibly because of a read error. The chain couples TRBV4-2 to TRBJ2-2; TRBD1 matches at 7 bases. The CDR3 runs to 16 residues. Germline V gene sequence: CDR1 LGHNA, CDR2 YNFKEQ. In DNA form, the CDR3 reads TGTGCCAGCAACCAAAAGGGACAGATGAACACCGGGGAGCTGTTTTTT. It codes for CASNQKGQMNTGELFF.

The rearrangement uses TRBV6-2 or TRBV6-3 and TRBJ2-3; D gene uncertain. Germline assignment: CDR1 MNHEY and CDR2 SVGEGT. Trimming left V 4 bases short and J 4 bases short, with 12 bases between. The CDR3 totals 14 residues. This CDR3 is CASSSPALADTQYF. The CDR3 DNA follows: TGTGCCAGCAGTTCCCCCGCGCTTGCAGATACGCAGTATTTT.

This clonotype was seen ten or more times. The CDR3 sequence is CASSLIGPAGDEQFF. CDR3 DNA sequence: TGTGCCAGCAGCTTAATTGGGCCCGCAGGGGATGAGCAGTTCTTC. This rearrangement joins TRBV7-2 to TRBJ2-1, with D possibly matching TRBD1 (6 bases). Germline assignment: CDR1 SGHTA and CDR2 FQGNSA. With 2 bases removed from V and 8 bases from J, the gap between germline ends came to 16 bases. The CDR3 length is 15 residues.

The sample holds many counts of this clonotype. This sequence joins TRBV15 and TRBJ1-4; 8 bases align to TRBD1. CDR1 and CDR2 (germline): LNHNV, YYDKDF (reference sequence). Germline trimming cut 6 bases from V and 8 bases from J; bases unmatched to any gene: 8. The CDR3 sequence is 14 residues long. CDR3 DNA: TGTGCCACCAGGCCAACATCAGGGGGCGAAAAACTGTTTTTT. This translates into CATRPTSGGEKLFF.

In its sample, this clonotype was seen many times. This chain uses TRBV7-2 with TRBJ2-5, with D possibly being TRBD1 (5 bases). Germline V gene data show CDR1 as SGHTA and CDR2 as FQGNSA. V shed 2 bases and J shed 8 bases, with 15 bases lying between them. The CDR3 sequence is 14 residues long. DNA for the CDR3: TGTGCCAGCAGCTTAATCGTCAGGGCCCAAACCCAGTACTTC. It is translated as CASSLIVRAQTQYF.

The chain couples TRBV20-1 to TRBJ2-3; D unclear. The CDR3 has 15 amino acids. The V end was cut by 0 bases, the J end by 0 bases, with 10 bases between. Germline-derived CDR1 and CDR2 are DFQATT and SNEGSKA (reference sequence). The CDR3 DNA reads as TGCAGTGCTAGAGATCCGAGCATAAGCACAGATACGCAGTATTTT. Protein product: CSARDPSISTDTQYF.

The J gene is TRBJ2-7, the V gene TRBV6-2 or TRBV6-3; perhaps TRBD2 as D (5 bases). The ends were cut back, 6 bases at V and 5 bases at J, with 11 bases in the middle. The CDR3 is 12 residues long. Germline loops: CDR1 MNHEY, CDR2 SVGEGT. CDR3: CASRDSPDEQYV. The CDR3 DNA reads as TGTGCCAGCAGGGACTCCCCGGACGAGCAGTACGTC.

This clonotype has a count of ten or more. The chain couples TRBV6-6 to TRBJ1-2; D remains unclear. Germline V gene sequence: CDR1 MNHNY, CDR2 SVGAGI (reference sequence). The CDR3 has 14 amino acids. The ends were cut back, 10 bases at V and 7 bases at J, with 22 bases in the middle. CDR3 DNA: TGTGCCACCCTTGAGTTCCGTCGGATCGGTGGCTACACCTTC. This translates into CATLEFRRIGGYTF.

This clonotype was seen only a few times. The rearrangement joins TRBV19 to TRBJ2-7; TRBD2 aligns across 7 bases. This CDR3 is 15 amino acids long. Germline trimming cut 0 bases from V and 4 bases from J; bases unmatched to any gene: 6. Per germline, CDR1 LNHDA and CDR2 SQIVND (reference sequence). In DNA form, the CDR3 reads TGTGCCAGTAGTATAGATTCCCAGGGAGGGTACGAGCAGTACGTC. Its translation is CASSIDSQGGYEQYV.